Here is one T cell receptor (beta chain) with its context. Its antigen is unidentified. This specimen belongs to a study of PD-1 blockade in classical Hodgkin lymphoma. Study conclusions and caveats: A reduction in baseline TCR diversity was reportedly seen in newly diagnosed patients relative to healthy donors.

TCRdb's table, derived via immunoSEQ multiplex PCR, lists solely in-frame clones and lacks some. The table has 65,000 to 95,000 clones, around 86% seen once. Germline lookup yields CDR1 SQVTM and CDR2 ANQGSEA. J lost 4 bases, V lost 0 bases, and 27 bases had no gene match. The CDR3 is 22 amino acids. Following autologous stem cell transplantation, relapse occurred in every patient, and exposure to brentuximab vedotin varied. The chain uses TRBV29-1 and TRBJ1-2; TRBD1 aligns across 9 bases. Sequences were derived from peripheral blood mononuclear cells (PBMCs), sampled at baseline. The sequence was obtained from a human donor with classical Hodgkin lymphoma. The CDR3 loop is CSVEDKLTGGQGSSTGLYGYTF. Written as DNA, the CDR3 is TGCAGCGTTGAAGATAAACTGACTGGGGGACAGGGTTCAAGTACGGGACTCTATGGCTACACCTTC.